This T cell receptor (beta chain) came from a study of OX40 agonist ivuxolimab in advanced cancers. Study-level information: Each patient was given ivuxolimab into a vein every 2 weeks, at 0.01 to 10 mg/kg. Each dose-escalation patient presented with hepatocellular carcinoma, melanoma, renal cell or head and neck cancer. General observations from the study: Researchers report that CD8+ T cells had, on average, more expanded clones than CD4+.

Concerning this clone: Antigen specificity is unknown.

The repertoire was sequenced with immunoSEQ multiplex PCR; TCRdb's copy has only in-frame clones and lacks some. The table records 95,000 to 100,000 clones, about 80% of them present only once. Deletions cut 4 bases from V and 5 bases from J, with 8 bases between. The V gene's germline CDR1 is MGHDK and CDR2 SYGVNS. The CDR3 loop spans 13 amino acids. This clonotype originated in an adult with an advanced solid tumor such as melanoma, head and neck, liver or kidney cancer. This chain links TRBV25-1 with TRBJ1-4, with D hard to call. The specimen was CD4+ or CD8+ T cells sorted from blood, collected in a trial of the OX40 agonist ivuxolimab. CDR3 in DNA: TGTGCCAGCAGTGGAATTACGAATGAAAAACTGTTTTTT. Encoded protein: CASSGITNEKLFF.